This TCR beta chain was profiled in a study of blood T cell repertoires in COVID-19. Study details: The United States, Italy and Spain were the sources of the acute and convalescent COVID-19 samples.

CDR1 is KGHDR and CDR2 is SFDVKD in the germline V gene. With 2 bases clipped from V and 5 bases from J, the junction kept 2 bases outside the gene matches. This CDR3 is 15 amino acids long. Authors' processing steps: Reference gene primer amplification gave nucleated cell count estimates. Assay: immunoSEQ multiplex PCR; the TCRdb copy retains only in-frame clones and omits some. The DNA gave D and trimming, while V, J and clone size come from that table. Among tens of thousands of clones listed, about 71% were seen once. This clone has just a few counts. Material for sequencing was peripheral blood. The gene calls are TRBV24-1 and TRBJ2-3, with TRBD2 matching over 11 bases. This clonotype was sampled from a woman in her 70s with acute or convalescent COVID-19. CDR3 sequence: CATSDSGLAGDTQYF. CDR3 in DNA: TGTGCCACCAGTGATTCTGGACTAGCGGGAGATACGCAGTATTTT.